A single sample is the source of the 23 T cell receptor beta chains below, sequenced in a study of T cell repertoires in cytomegalovirus infection. TCRdb re-called the reads through MiXCR, storing one row per CDR3 protein. Seen here are about 360,000 distinct CDR3 sequences, around a sixth observed once, and the top ten hold less than 9.5%. What was sequenced was PBMCs. These receptors were collected from a human donor in good health (CMV status not recorded). Some clones in this sample may be carry-over from other donors' samples.

This clonotype was recorded many times. V is TRBV7-2 and J is TRBJ2-3; D gene unclear. Trimming cost V 4 bases and J 8 bases, with 10 bases left between them. CDR1 and CDR2 (germline): SGHTA, FQGNSA. This CDR3 comprises 12 residues. CDR3 nucleotides: TGTGCCAGCAGCTCGGACCTCGGTACGCAGTATTTT. Its translation: CASSSDLGTQYF.

This clonotype was counted between two and nine times. The chain is built from TRBV4-2 and TRBJ1-1; D gene ambiguous. Per germline, CDR1 LGHNA and CDR2 YNFKEQ. The CDR3 runs 14 residues. V shed 1 base and J shed 7 bases, with 13 bases lying between them. The CDR3 sequence: CASSQGTLGFEAFF. The CDR3 nucleotides are TGTGCCAGCAGCCAAGGGACCTTGGGTTTTGAAGCTTTCTTT.

The chain recombines TRBV28 with TRBJ1-5; D is ambiguous. V was shortened by 8 bases and J by 6 bases, with 11 bases between the two germline ends. CDR3 size: 12 residues. Germline V CDR1 and CDR2: MDHEN, SYDVKM. The CDR3 DNA sequence: TGTGCCAGCGGGCCGTTAGGTCAGCCCCAGCATTTT. It is translated as CASGPLGQPQHF.

This clonotype was counted only a few times. The genes are TRBV5-1 and TRBJ1-5; D might be TRBD1 (5 bases). Germline V gene lookup returns CDR1 SGHRS and CDR2 YFSETQ. The germline V and J ends were trimmed by 0 bases and 7 bases, with 14 bases remaining between them. This CDR3 spans 15 amino acids. As DNA, the CDR3 is TGCGCCAGCAGCTTGGGGGTGAGGGACGGCCAGCCCCAGCATTTT. It translates to CASSLGVRDGQPQHF.

Many counts were recorded for this clonotype. This rearrangement joins TRBV7-9 to TRBJ1-1; no definite D call. The germline CDR1 and CDR2 sequences are SEHNR and FQNEAQ (reference sequence). Between the trimmed V and J ends, which lost 1 base and 10 bases, there was a span of 10 bases. The CDR3 is 12 amino acids. The CDR3 spells CASSLVRNRAFF. The CDR3 nucleotides are TGTGCCAGCAGCTTAGTCCGGAATCGAGCTTTCTTT.

The chain recombines TRBV5-6 with TRBJ1-2; D ambiguous. V was clipped by 3 bases and J by 1 base, with 4 bases between them. CDR1 and CDR2 (germline): SGHDT, YYEEEE. This CDR3 has 12 amino acids. The CDR3 DNA is TGTGCCAGCAGCTGGAATAACTATGGCTACACCTTC. Its translation: CASSWNNYGYTF.

V is TRBV4-3 and J is TRBJ1-4, with 7 bases fitting TRBD1. CDR1 is LGHNA, CDR2 YSLEER, per germline. The CDR3 runs 15 residues. V shed 4 bases and J 5 bases; nucleotides not matched to a gene: 7. This chain's CDR3 is CASSRPGTENEKLFF. CDR3 DNA sequence: TGCGCCAGCAGCCGCCCCGGGACAGAAAATGAAAAACTGTTTTTT.

This chain connects TRBV18 to TRBJ1-5; TRBD1 aligns across 7 bases. The CDR3 consists of 16 residues. Germline values: CDR1 KGHSH, CDR2 LQKENI. V shed 6 bases and J 2 bases; nucleotides not matched to a gene: 10. The CDR3 region is CASSSGQPYGNQPQHF. The CDR3, as DNA: TGTGCCAGCTCGTCGGGACAGCCCTATGGCAATCAGCCCCAGCATTTT.

The rearrangement joins TRBV10-3 to TRBJ2-3, with D possibly TRBD1 on 6 matching bases. This CDR3 region has 15 residues. Trimming left V 6 bases short and J 4 bases short, with 17 bases between. In germline, CDR1 is ENHRY, CDR2 SYGVKD. Written as DNA, the CDR3 is TGTGCCATCAGCAACGACCAGGGGTCGGCAGATACGCAGTATTTT. Translation: CAISNDQGSADTQYF.

This clonotype was recorded a few times. The genes are TRBV20-1 and TRBJ2-3, with D possibly matching TRBD2 (5 bases). The V gene's germline CDR1 is DFQATT and CDR2 SNEGSKA (reference sequence). Trimming left V 0 bases short and J 4 bases short, with 11 bases between. This CDR3 region has 14 residues. This chain's CDR3 is CSARDMRVADTQYF. For the CDR3, the DNA is TGCAGTGCTAGAGATATGAGGGTGGCAGATACGCAGTATTTT.

The genes are TRBV7-8 and TRBJ1-5; D remains unclear. Between the trimmed V and J ends, which lost 2 bases and 2 bases, there was a span of 10 bases. Germline V lookup: CDR1 SGHVS, CDR2 FQNEAQ. The length of the CDR3 is 15 residues. The CDR3: CASSLFFQRNQPQHF. In nucleotides, the CDR3 is TGTGCCAGCAGCTTATTTTTCCAACGCAATCAGCCCCAGCATTTT.

This clonotype was observed a handful of times. CDR3 in amino acids: CATSRKQGARDGYTF. CDR3 nucleotides: TGTGCCACCAGCAGAAAACAGGGGGCGCGAGATGGCTACACCTTC. The chain employs TRBV15 and TRBJ1-2; 9 positions agree with TRBD1. V shed 2 bases and J 6 bases; nucleotides not matched to a gene: 7. This CDR3 spans 15 amino acids. The germline V gene encodes CDR1 LNHNV and CDR2 YYDKDF (reference sequence).

This clonotype was recorded a few times. A read error may produce the germline difference seen at one junction end. V and J are TRBV3-1 and TRBJ1-1; 9 bases are shared with TRBD1. The germline gives CDR1 LGHDT, CDR2 YNNKEL (reference sequence). The CDR3 has 13 residues. The CDR3 loop is CASSQDDRGTRIF. The CDR3 nucleotides are TGTGCCAGCAGCCAAGATGACAGGGGGACGCGGATCTTT.

In this sample, this clonotype turned up many times. V is TRBV7-8 and J is TRBJ2-7, with a possible D match to TRBD1 (5 bases). Trimming stripped 5 bases from V and 0 bases from J, with 11 bases between. Per the germline V gene, CDR1 is SGHVS and CDR2 is FQNEAQ. There are 14 residues in the CDR3. The CDR3 nucleotides are TGTGCCAGCAGCCTGACAGTCAGCTCCTACGAGCAGTACTTC. The encoded protein is CASSLTVSSYEQYF.

This clonotype was seen repeatedly, ten times or more. CDR3 bases: TGTGCCAGCAGTCCGCGGGGATCGCTGTCCTTCTACGAGCAGTACTTC. Translated: CASSPRGSLSFYEQYF. This sequence joins TRBV12-3 or TRBV12-4 and TRBJ2-7, with D possibly TRBD2 on 6 matching bases. The V gene lost 5 bases and the J gene lost 3 bases, with 20 bases spanning the gap. The CDR3 extends over 16 amino acids.

This clonotype was counted ten times or more. The CDR3 nucleotides are TGTGCCAGCAGCCATACTACTACTAGTCGAGAGACCCAGTACTTC. Translation: CASSHTTTSRETQYF. The chain has TRBV7-9 and TRBJ2-5, with a tentative D call TRBD2 (5 bases). This CDR3 comprises 15 residues. V dropped 5 bases and J dropped 4 bases, with 17 bases sitting between them. The germline CDR1 and CDR2 sequences are SEHNR and FQNEAQ (reference sequence).

This clonotype has a handful of counts. The CDR3 sequence: CSARKGGDEQYF. CDR3 in DNA: TGCAGTGCTAGAAAAGGCGGGGATGAGCAGTACTTC. The rearrangement joins TRBV20-1 to TRBJ2-7, with D possibly matching TRBD2 (6 bases). The CDR3 is 12 amino acids. Trimming took off 2 bases at V and 7 bases at J, with 12 bases between the two ends. CDR1 DFQATT and CDR2 SNEGSKA come from the germline V gene (reference sequence).

About this clonotype: This may arise from a read error, as a much more abundant clone is one base away. The V call is TRBV11-1, the J call TRBJ1-6; the D is unclear. The CDR3 loop spans 15 amino acids. The germline V gene has CDR1 SGHAT and CDR2 FQDESV (reference sequence). CDR3 residues: CASSRMSDLNSPIHF. The CDR3 DNA reads as TGTGCCAGCAGCCGGATGAGCGACCTAAATTCACCCATCCACTTT.

The rearrangement links TRBV12-3 or TRBV12-4 to TRBJ1-5, with D perhaps matching TRBD1 (5 bases). V was trimmed by 1 base and J by 0 bases, leaving 10 bases between them. This CDR3 region has 16 residues. Written as DNA, the CDR3 is TGTGCCAGCAGTTTAGGTACAGGCAATAGCAATCAGCCCCAGCATTTT. Amino acids: CASSLGTGNSNQPQHF.

This clonotype occurred many times. The V and J genes are TRBV7-2 and TRBJ1-1, with 8 nucleotides matching TRBD1. V lost 5 bases to trimming and J lost 7 bases; unmatched junction nucleotides: 3. The CDR3 extends over 12 amino acids. Germline V lookup: CDR1 SGHTA, CDR2 FQGNSA. The CDR3 reads CASSRDRGEAFF. CDR3 DNA sequence: TGTGCCAGCAGCCGCGACAGGGGTGAAGCTTTCTTT.

This clonotype was counted many times. V and J are TRBV12-3 or TRBV12-4 and TRBJ1-5; D perhaps matches TRBD1 (5 bases). Trimming pared 3 bases from V and 2 bases from J, leaving 11 bases between. The CDR3 extends over 15 amino acids. CDR3 DNA sequence: TGTGCCAGCAGTTTTAAGGGGATCGGCAATCAGCCCCAGCATTTT. Translating gives CASSFKGIGNQPQHF.

Comments on this clonotype: Since a much larger clone is just one base distant, this may be a read error. The chain carries TRBV7-8 and TRBJ2-2; D is unresolved. Trimming left V 0 bases short and J 5 bases short, with 7 bases between. Looked up from germline, CDR1 is SGHVS and CDR2 is FQNEAQ. The CDR3 loop spans 14 amino acids. DNA for the CDR3: TGTGCCAGCAGCTTAGCAAAGCTTACCGGGGAGCTGTTTTTT. Translated: CASSLAKLTGELFF.

This clonotype was detected many times. The chain carries TRBV7-2 and TRBJ2-1, with D hard to call. Trimming cost V 2 bases and J 5 bases, with 13 bases left between them. Per germline, CDR1 SGHTA and CDR2 FQGNSA. The CDR3 sequence is 15 residues long. CDR3 coding DNA: TGTGCCAGCAGCTTAACGCCGGCCCGGAACAATGAGCAGTTCTTC. Protein sequence: CASSLTPARNNEQFF. The full variable domain, in which reference TRBV7-2 and TRBJ2-1 provide the parts outside the CDR3, is GAGVSQSPSNKVTEKGKDVELRCDPISGHTALYWYRQSLGQGLEFLIYFQGNSAPDKSGLPSDRFSAERTGGSVSTLTIQRTQQEDSAVYLCASSLTPARNNEQFFGPGTRLTVL.